The 13 T cell receptor beta chains in this list originate from one sample, sequenced in a study of neoadjuvant nivolumab and ipilimumab in lung cancer. Assay used: immunoSEQ multiplex PCR; TCRdb lists only in-frame clones, some missing. The data contain over 25,000 clones, roughly three quarters of them singletons. This specimen was tumor tissue, taken after neoadjuvant nivolumab, alone or with ipilimumab, at or shortly before surgery. These receptors all come from an adult with non-small cell lung cancer.

The rearrangement uses TRBV9 and TRBJ1-6; 10 nucleotides match TRBD1. CDR3 length equals 16 residues. J gave up 7 bases and V 0 bases, and 4 bases lay outside the gene matches. Germline V CDR1 and CDR2: SGDLS, YYNGEE. Written as DNA, the CDR3 is TGTGCCAGCAGCGTAGGTCCGGGACAGGGGAATTCACCCCTCCACTTT. It specifies CASSVGPGQGNSPLHF. Drawing the rest from reference TRBV9 and TRBJ1-6, the complete variable domain is DSGVTQTPKHLITATGQRVTLRCSPRSGDLSVYWYQQSLDQGLQFLIQYYNGEERAKGNILERFSAQQFPDLHSELNLSSLELGDSALYFCASSVGPGQGNSPLHFGNGTRLTVT.

This sequence joins TRBV5-1 and TRBJ2-3; TRBD2 aligns across 8 bases. The CDR3 spans 16 residues. Germline loops: CDR1 SGHRS, CDR2 YFSETQ. Trimming took 4 bases from V and 1 from J; bases not matched to a gene: 8. The DNA of the CDR3 is TGCGCCAGCAGCCCCGGGGGGGCGGGGGGCACAGATACGCAGTATTTT. The encoded protein is CASSPGGAGGTDTQYF.

The rearrangement joins TRBV7-9 to TRBJ2-6; no clear D gene. The germline CDR1 and CDR2 sequences are SEHNR and FQNEAQ (reference sequence). Trimming took off 3 bases at V and 3 bases at J, with 18 bases between the two ends. CDR3 size: 18 residues. The chain's CDR3 is CASSLSQDFLGGANVLTF. The CDR3 nucleotides are TGTGCCAGCAGCTTGAGTCAGGATTTCCTAGGTGGGGCCAACGTCCTGACTTTC.

This chain joins TRBV5-1 and TRBJ1-4; 10 bases are shared with TRBD1. The germline CDR1 and CDR2 sequences are SGHRS and YFSETQ. J was trimmed by 7 bases and V by 3 bases; bases with no gene match: 6. The CDR3 runs 15 residues. The CDR3 DNA sequence: TGCGCCAGCAGCTCGACAGGGGGCCAAATTGAAAAACTGTTTTTT. This encodes CASSSTGGQIEKLFF.

The J gene is TRBJ2-5, the V gene TRBV11-2, with 7 bases aligning to TRBD2. After removal of 5 bases from V and 5 bases from J, the junction contained 8 bases not matched to a gene. The CDR3 extends over 14 amino acids. Germline assignment: CDR1 SGHAT and CDR2 FQNNGV. DNA for the CDR3: TGTGCCAGCAGCATGACTAGCATATTTGAGACCCAGTACTTC. Its translation: CASSMTSIFETQYF.

This chain links TRBV11-2 with TRBJ2-5; D unclear. Germline values: CDR1 SGHAT, CDR2 FQNNGV. The CDR3 runs to 11 residues. V lost 4 bases and J lost 4, with 4 bases in between. The CDR3 sequence is CASSSGETQYF. CDR3 nucleotides: TGTGCCAGCAGCTCGGGAGAGACCCAGTACTTC.

The CDR3 bases are TGCAGCGTTGAAGGTGGGGTCTATGGCTACACCTTC. Translation gives CSVEGGVYGYTF. This chain links TRBV29-1 with TRBJ1-2; D uncertain. The CDR3 contains 12 residues. Deletions cut 1 base from V and 4 bases from J, with 7 bases between. CDR1 is SQVTM and CDR2 is ANQGSEA in the germline V gene.

This chain joins TRBV5-1 and TRBJ2-3; 11 bases are a match to TRBD2. The ends lost 4 bases at V and 2 bases at J; junction bases unmatched: 6. Germline V gene sequence: CDR1 SGHRS, CDR2 YFSETQ. The CDR3 totals 16 residues. The CDR3 region is CASSGGTSGYTDTQYF. CDR3 in DNA: TGCGCCAGCAGCGGAGGGACTAGCGGCTACACAGATACGCAGTATTTT. The full variable domain, its missing parts supplied by reference TRBV5-1 and TRBJ2-3, is KAGVTQTPRYLIKTRGQQVTLSCSPISGHRSVSWYQQTPGQGLQFLFEYFSETQRNKGNFPGRFSGRQFSNSRSEMNVSTLELGDSALYLCASSGGTSGYTDTQYFGPGTRLTVL.

The genes are TRBV5-1 and TRBJ2-7; no definite D call. The V gene lost 4 bases and the J gene lost 3 bases, with 11 bases spanning the gap. There are 13 residues in the CDR3. CDR1 is SGHRS, CDR2 YFSETQ, per germline. For the CDR3, the DNA is TGCGCCAGCAGCGTAGGAACGTACTACGAGCAGTACTTC. Translated, it gives CASSVGTYYEQYF.

V usage is TRBV5-4 and J usage is TRBJ1-4; D gene unclear. From germline, CDR1 is SGHNT and CDR2 YYREEE (reference sequence). The CDR3 extends over 15 amino acids. V dropped 2 bases and J dropped 2 bases, with 10 bases sitting between them. The CDR3 nucleotides are TGTGCCAGCAGCTTCCCCTCCACCACTAATGAAAAACTGTTTTTT. It encodes CASSFPSTTNEKLFF.

This clone turned up a few times. The chain carries TRBV6-4 and TRBJ1-2, with 7 nucleotides matching TRBD1. The CDR3 runs 14 residues. Trimming took 1 base from V and 3 from J; bases not matched to a gene: 2. Germline V CDR1 and CDR2: MRHNA, SNTAGT. DNA for the CDR3: TGTGCCAGCAGTGACTGGGGACAGTACTATGGCTACACCTTC. Its protein is CASSDWGQYYGYTF.

The J gene is TRBJ2-5, the V gene TRBV4-2; 9 positions agree with TRBD1. The V gene's germline CDR1 is LGHNA and CDR2 YNFKEQ. V shed 0 bases and J 5 bases; nucleotides not matched to a gene: 10. The CDR3 runs 17 residues. CDR3 DNA sequence: TGTGCCAGCAGCCAAGATCTCGGGACAGGGAAGTGGGAGACCCAGTACTTC. Protein: CASSQDLGTGKWETQYF.

The rearrangement uses TRBV25-1 and TRBJ1-6; 9 bases agree with TRBD1. From germline, CDR1 is MGHDK and CDR2 SYGVNS. The CDR3 is made up of 15 amino acids. V was clipped by 4 bases and J by 7 bases; unmatched bases: 5. CDR3 amino acids: CASSVYRGPNSPLHF. In DNA, the CDR3 is TGTGCCAGCAGTGTTTACAGGGGGCCGAATTCACCCCTCCACTTT.